What follows is one T cell receptor beta chain and its context. The antigen is undetermined. This sample was taken from a study of cytomegalovirus exposure and HLA in healthy donors. In the study overall: The platform used for the 95 to 150 validation repertoires matched that of the approximately 670 first-cohort repertoires, a later analysis reported. Findings and limits, study-wide: Cytomegalovirus status was reportedly diagnosed by the classifier with high specificity and sensitivity. Despite most TCR sequences being rare, some public TCRs occurred in many donors.

Profiling relied on immunoSEQ multiplex PCR, and the TCRdb table lists in-frame clones only, not all of them. The profile shows some 130,000 clones, approximately 87% of them singletons. The CDR3 length is 14 residues. Germline V lookup: CDR1 LGHNT, CDR2 FRNRAP. Deletions cut 2 bases from V and 6 bases from J, with 13 bases between. The chain employs TRBV12-5 and TRBJ1-1, with D perhaps matching TRBD1 (5 bases). The clonotype originates from a man between 18 and 35 years old in good health and CMV-seronegative. The sample consisted of PBMCs. The CDR3 DNA is TGTGCTAGTGGTTTGTTCAGGGTACCCTCTGAAGCTTTCTTT. This gives the protein CASGLFRVPSEAFF.